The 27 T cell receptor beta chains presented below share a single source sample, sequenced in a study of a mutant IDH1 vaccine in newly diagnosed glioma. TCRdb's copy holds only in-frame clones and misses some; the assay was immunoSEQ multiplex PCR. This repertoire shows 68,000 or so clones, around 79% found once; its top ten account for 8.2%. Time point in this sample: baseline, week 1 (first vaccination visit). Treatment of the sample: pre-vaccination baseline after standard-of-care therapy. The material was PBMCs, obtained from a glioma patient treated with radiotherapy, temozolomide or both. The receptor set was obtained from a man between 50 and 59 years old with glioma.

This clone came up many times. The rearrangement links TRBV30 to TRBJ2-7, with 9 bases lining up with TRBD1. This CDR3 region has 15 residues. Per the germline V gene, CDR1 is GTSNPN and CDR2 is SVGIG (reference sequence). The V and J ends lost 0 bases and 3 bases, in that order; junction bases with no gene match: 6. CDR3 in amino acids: CAWSVGTGYLYEQYF. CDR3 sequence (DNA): TGTGCCTGGAGTGTAGGGACAGGGTACCTCTACGAGCAGTACTTC.

The CDR3 DNA reads as TGTGCCAGCAGCGTAAAGCAGGGCTACGAGCAGTACTTC. Residues: CASSVKQGYEQYF. The chain links TRBV9 to TRBJ2-7; D perhaps matches TRBD1 (5 bases). With 1 base removed from V and 3 bases from J, the gap between germline ends came to 8 bases. Per the germline V gene, CDR1 is SGDLS and CDR2 is YYNGEE. This CDR3 has 13 amino acids.

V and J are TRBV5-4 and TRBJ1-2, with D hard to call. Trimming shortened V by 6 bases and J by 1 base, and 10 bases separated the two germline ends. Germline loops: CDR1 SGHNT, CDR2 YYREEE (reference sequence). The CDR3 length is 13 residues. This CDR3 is CASTLDRNYGYTF. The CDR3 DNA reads TGTGCCAGCACCCTCGACCGTAACTATGGCTACACCTTC.

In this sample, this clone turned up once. The CDR3 reads CSAFEGAGNTIYF. CDR3 in DNA: TGCAGCGCGTTCGAGGGGGCTGGAAACACCATATATTTT. This rearrangement joins TRBV29-1 to TRBJ1-3; the D gene is possibly TRBD1 (6 bases). V shed 7 bases and J shed 2 bases, with 12 bases lying between them. Looked up from germline, CDR1 is SQVTM and CDR2 is ANQGSEA. The CDR3 is 13 residues long.

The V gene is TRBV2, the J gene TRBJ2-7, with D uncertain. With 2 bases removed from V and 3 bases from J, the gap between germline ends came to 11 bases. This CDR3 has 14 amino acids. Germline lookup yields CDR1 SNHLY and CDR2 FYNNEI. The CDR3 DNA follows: TGTGCCAGCAGTGAACTCAGGACGGGCTACGAGCAGTACTTC. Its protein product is CASSELRTGYEQYF.

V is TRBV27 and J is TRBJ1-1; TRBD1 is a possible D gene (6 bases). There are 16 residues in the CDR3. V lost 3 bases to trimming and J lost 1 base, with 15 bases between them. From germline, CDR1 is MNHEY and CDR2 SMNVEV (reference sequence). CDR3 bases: TGTGCCAGCAGTTTTACAGGGATTATACAGAACACTGAAGCTTTCTTT. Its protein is CASSFTGIIQNTEAFF.

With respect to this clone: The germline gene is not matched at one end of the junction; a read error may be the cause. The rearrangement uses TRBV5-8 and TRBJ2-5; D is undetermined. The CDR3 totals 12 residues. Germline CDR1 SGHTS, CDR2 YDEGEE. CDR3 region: CASGLPLETQYF. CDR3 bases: TGTGCCAGCGGCTTACCCCTCGAGACCCAGTACTTC.

This chain's CDR3 is CASSQVDRTSTDTQYF. The DNA for the CDR3 is TGCGCCAGCAGCCAAGTGGACCGGACTAGCACAGATACGCAGTATTTT. This sequence joins TRBV4-3 and TRBJ2-3; D possibly corresponds to TRBD2 (5 bases). The CDR3 runs to 16 residues. V was trimmed by 1 base and J by 0 bases, leaving 11 bases between them. Looked up from germline, CDR1 is LGHNA and CDR2 is YSLEER.

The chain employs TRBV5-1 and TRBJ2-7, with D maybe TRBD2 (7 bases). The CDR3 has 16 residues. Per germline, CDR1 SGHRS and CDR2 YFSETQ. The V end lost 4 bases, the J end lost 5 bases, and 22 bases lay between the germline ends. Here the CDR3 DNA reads TGCGCCAGCAGCCAAACAGGGAGGGCTTTTGGGAACGAGCAGTACTTC. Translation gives CASSQTGRAFGNEQYF.

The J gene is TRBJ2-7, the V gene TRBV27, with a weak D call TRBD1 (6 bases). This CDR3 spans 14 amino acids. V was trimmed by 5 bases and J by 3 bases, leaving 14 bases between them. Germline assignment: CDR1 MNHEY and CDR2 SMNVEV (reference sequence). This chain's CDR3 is CASSRDTGSYEQYF. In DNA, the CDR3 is TGTGCCAGCAGTCGGGACACAGGGAGCTACGAGCAGTACTTC.

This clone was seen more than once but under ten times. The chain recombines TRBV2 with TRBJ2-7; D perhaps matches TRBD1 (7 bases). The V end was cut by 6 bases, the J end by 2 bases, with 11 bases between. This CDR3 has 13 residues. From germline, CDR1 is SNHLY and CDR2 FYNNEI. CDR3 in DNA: TGTGCCAGCAGGGGCGGGACAGCCTACGAGCAGTACTTC. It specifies CASRGGTAYEQYF.

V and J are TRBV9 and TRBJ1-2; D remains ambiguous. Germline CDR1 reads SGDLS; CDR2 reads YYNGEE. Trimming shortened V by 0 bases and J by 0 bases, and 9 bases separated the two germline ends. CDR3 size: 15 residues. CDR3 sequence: CASSVDGSANYGYTF. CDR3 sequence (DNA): TGTGCCAGCAGCGTAGATGGCAGTGCTAACTATGGCTACACCTTC.

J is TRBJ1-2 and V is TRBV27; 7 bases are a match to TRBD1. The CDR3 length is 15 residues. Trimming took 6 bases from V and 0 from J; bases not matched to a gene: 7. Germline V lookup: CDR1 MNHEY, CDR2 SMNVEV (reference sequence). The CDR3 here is CASSSWDRANYGYTF. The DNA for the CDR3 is TGTGCCAGCAGCTCCTGGGACAGAGCTAACTATGGCTACACCTTC.

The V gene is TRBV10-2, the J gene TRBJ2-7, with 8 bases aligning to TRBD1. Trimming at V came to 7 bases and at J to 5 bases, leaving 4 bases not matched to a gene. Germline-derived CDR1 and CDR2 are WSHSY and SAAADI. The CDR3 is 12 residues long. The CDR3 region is CASMAGGDEQYF. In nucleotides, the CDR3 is TGCGCCAGCATGGCAGGGGGCGACGAGCAGTACTTC.

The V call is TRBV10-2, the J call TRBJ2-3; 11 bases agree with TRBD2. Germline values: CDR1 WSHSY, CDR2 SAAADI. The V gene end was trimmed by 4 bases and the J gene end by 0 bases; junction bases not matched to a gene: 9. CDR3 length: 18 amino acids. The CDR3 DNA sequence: TGCGCCAGCAGTGGTAGCGGGGGGGCTGAGACAAGCACAGATACGCAGTATTTT. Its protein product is CASSGSGGAETSTDTQYF.

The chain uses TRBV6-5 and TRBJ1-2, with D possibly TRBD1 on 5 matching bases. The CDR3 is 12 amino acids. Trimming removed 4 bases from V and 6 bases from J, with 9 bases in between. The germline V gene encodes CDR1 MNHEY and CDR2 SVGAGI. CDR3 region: CASSSGGDGYTF. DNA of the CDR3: TGTGCCAGCAGTTCTGGGGGGGATGGCTACACCTTC.

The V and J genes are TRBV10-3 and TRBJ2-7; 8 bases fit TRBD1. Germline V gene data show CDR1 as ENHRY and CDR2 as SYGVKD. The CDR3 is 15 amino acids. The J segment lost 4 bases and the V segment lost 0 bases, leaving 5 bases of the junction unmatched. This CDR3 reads CAISESPGQDYEQYF. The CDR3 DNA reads TGTGCCATCAGTGAGTCGCCGGGACAGGATTACGAGCAGTACTTC.

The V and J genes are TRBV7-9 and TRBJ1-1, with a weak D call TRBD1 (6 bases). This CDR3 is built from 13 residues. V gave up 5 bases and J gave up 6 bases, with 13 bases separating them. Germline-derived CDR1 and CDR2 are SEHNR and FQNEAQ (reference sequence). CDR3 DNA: TGTGCCAGCAGCCTCGTACAGGGCTCTGAAGCTTTCTTT. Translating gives CASSLVQGSEAFF.

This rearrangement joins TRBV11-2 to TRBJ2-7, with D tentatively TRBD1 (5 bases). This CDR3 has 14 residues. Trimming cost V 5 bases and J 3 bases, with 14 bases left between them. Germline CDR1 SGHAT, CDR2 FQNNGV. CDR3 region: CASSGATGFYEQYF. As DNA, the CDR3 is TGTGCCAGCAGCGGGGCAACTGGATTCTACGAGCAGTACTTC.

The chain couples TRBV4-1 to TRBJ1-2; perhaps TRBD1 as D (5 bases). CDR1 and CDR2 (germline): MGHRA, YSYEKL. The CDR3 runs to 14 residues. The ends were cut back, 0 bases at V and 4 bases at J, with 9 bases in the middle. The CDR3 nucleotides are TGCGCCAGCAGCCAAGAGAAGGGGCCCTATGGCTACACCTTC. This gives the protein CASSQEKGPYGYTF.

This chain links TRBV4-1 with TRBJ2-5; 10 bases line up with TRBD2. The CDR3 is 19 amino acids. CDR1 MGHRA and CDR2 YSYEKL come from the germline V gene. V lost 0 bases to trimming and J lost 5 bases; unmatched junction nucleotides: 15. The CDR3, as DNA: TGCGCCAGCAGCCAAGACAGGATGGGAAGCGGGGGGGCCCGGGAGACCCAGTACTTC. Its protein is CASSQDRMGSGGARETQYF.

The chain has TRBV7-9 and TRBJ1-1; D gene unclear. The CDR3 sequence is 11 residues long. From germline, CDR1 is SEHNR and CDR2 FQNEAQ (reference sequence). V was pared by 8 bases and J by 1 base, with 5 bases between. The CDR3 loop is CASGRNTEAFF. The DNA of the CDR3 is TGTGCCAGCGGGAGGAACACTGAAGCTTTCTTT. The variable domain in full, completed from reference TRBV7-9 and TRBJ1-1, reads DTGVSQNPRHKITKRGQNVTFRCDPISEHNRLYWYRQTLGQGPEFLTYFQNEAQLEKSRLLSDRFSAERPKGSFSTLEIQRTEQGDSAMYLCASGRNTEAFFGQGTRLTVV.

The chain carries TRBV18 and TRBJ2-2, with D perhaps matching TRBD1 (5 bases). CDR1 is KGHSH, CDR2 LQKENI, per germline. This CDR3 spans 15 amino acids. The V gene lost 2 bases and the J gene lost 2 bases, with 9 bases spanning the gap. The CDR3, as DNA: TGTGCCAGCTCACCATCGACAGTCAACACCGGGGAGCTGTTTTTT. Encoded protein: CASSPSTVNTGELFF.

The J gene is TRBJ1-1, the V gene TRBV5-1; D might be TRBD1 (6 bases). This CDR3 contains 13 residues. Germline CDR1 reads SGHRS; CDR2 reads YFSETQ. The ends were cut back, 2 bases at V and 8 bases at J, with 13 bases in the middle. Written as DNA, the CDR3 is TGCGCCAGCAGCTTAAACAGGGCCACAGAAGCTTTCTTT. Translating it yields CASSLNRATEAFF.

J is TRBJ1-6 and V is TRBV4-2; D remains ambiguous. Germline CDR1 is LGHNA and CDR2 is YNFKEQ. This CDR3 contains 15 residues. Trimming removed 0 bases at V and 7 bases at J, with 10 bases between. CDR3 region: CASSQDIGGNSPLHF. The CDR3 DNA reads TGTGCCAGCAGCCAAGATATCGGCGGGAATTCACCCCTCCACTTT.

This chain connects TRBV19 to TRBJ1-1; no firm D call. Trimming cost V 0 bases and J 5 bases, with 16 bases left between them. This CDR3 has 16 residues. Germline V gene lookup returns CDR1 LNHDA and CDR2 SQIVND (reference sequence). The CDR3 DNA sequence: TGTGCCAGTAGTATAGATATTAGGGCTAAAGGGACTGAAGCTTTCTTT. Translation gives CASSIDIRAKGTEAFF.

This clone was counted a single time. Here the CDR3 reads CASTGERSSYNEQFF. The CDR3 DNA follows: TGTGCCAGCACCGGGGAACGGAGCTCCTACAATGAGCAGTTCTTC. V and J are TRBV2 and TRBJ2-1; D is possibly TRBD2 (5 bases). Trimming pared 7 bases from V and 0 bases from J, leaving 13 bases between. Germline V CDR1 and CDR2: SNHLY, FYNNEI. The CDR3 is 15 amino acids.